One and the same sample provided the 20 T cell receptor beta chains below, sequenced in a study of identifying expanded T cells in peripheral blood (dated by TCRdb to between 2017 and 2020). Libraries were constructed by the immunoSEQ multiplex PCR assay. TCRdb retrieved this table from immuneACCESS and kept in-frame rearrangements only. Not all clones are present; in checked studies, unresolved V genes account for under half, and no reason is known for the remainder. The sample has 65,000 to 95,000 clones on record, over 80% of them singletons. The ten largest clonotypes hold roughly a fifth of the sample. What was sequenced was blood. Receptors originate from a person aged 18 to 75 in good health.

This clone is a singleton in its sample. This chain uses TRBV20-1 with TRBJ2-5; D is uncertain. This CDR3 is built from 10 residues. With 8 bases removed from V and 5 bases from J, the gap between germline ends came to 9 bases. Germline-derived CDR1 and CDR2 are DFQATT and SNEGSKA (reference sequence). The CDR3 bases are TGCAGTTCGGGCTGGGAGACCCAGTACTTC. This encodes CSSGWETQYF.

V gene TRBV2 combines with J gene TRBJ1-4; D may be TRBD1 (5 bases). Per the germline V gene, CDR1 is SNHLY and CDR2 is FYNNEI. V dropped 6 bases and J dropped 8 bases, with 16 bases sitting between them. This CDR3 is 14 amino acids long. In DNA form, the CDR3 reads TGTGCCAGCAGGGATACTGGGGACGGAGAAAAACTGTTTTTT. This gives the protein CASRDTGDGEKLFF.

The CDR3 here is CASSEGQGYEKLFF. The CDR3, as DNA: TGTGCCAGCAGTGAGGGACAGGGCTACGAAAAACTGTTTTTT. This chain links TRBV2 with TRBJ1-4; 9 bases match TRBD1. With V trimmed by 3 bases and J by 8 bases, 4 bases remained unmatched. Per germline, CDR1 SNHLY and CDR2 FYNNEI. This CDR3 region has 14 residues.

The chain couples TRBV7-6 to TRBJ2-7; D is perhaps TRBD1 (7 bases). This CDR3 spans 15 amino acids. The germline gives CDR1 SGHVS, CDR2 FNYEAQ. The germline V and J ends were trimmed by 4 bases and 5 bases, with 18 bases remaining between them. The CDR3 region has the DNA TGTGCCAGCAGCTCGCCGACAGGGAGGTCCCACGAGCAGTACTTC. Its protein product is CASSSPTGRSHEQYF.

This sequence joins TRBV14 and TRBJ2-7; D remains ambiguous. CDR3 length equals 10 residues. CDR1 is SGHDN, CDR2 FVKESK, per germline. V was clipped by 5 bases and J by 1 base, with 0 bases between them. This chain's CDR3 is CASSSYEQYF. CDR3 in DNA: TGTGCCAGCAGCTCCTACGAGCAGTACTTC.

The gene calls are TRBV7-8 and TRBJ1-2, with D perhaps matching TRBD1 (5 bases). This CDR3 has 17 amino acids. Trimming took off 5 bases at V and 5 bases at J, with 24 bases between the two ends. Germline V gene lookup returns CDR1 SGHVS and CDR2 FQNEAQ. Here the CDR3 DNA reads TGTGCCAGCAGCCAACGAACGGGACGGGAGTTTGGATATGGCTACACCTTC. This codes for CASSQRTGREFGYGYTF.

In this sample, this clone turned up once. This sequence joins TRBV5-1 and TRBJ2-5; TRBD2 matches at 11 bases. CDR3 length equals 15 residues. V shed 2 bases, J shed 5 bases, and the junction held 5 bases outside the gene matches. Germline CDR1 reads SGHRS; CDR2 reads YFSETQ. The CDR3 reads CASSFVAGGDETQYF. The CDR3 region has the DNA TGCGCCAGCAGCTTCGTAGCGGGAGGGGACGAGACCCAGTACTTC.

The CDR3 protein is CASSFLAGGLAPQYF. The CDR3 nucleotides read TGTGCCAGCAGCTTCTTAGCGGGAGGCCTTGCTCCGCAGTATTTT. This chain links TRBV7-9 with TRBJ2-3, with TRBD2 identical over 10 bases. The V gene's germline CDR1 is SEHNR and CDR2 FQNEAQ (reference sequence). V lost 3 bases, J lost 10 bases, and 10 bases stayed unmatched. This CDR3 is 15 amino acids long.

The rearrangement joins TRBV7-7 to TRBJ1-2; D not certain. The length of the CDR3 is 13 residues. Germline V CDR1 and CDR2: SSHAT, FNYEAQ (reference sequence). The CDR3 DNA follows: TGTGCTAGCGTAGCGACGGAGACCTCGGGCTACACCTTC. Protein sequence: CASVATETSGYTF.

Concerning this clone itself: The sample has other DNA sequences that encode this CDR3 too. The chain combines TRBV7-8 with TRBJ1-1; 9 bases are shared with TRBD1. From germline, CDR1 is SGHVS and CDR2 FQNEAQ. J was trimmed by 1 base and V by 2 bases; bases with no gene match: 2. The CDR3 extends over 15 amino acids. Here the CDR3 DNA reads TGTGCCAGCAGCTTACAGGGACAGGGGAACACTGAAGCTTTCTTT. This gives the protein CASSLQGQGNTEAFF. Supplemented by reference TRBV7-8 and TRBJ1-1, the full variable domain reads GAGVSQSPRYKVAKRGQDVALRCDPISGHVSLFWYQQALGQGPEFLTYFQNEAQLDKSGLPSDRFFAERPEGSVSTLKIQRTQQEDSAVYLCASSLQGQGNTEAFFGQGTRLTVV.

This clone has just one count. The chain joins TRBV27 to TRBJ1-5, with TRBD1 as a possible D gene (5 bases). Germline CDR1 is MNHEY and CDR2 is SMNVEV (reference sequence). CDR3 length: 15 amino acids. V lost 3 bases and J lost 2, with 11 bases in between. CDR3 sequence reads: CASSLQGTGNQPQHF. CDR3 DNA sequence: TGTGCCAGCAGTTTGCAGGGTACCGGCAATCAGCCCCAGCATTTT.

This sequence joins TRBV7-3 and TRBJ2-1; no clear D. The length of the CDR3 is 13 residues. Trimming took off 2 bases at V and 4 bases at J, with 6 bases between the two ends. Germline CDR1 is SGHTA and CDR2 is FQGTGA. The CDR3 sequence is CASSLAEYNEQFF. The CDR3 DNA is TGTGCCAGCAGCTTAGCGGAGTACAATGAGCAGTTCTTC.

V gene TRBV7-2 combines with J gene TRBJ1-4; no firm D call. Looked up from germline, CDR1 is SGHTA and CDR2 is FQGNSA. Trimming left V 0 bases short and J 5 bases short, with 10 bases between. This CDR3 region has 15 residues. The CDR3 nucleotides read TGTGCCAGCAGCTTAGCGCGGGGTTCCAATGAAAAACTGTTTTTT. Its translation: CASSLARGSNEKLFF.

CDR3: CASGPLQTSTDTQYF. Here the CDR3 DNA reads TGTGCCAGCGGCCCCTTACAAACTAGCACAGATACGCAGTATTTT. This chain links TRBV7-9 with TRBJ2-3, with D unclear. V dropped 8 bases and J dropped 0 bases, with 15 bases sitting between them. Per the germline V gene, CDR1 is SEHNR and CDR2 is FQNEAQ (reference sequence). The CDR3 consists of 15 residues.

CDR3 residues: CASRRFGTGVLGSNQPQHF. DNA of the CDR3: TGTGCCAGCAGAAGATTCGGGACAGGGGTACTTGGTTCCAATCAGCCCCAGCATTTT. The chain employs TRBV28 and TRBJ1-5; 10 bases are shared with TRBD1. The CDR3 has 19 residues. Trimming removed 6 bases from V and 3 bases from J; junction bases left unmatched: 17. In germline, CDR1 is MDHEN, CDR2 SYDVKM.

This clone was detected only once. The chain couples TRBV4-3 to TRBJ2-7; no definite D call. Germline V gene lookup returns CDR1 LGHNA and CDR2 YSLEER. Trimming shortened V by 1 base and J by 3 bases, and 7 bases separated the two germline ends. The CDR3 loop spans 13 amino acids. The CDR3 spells CASSQAAGYEQYF. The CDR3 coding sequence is TGCGCCAGCAGCCAAGCCGCAGGCTACGAGCAGTACTTC.

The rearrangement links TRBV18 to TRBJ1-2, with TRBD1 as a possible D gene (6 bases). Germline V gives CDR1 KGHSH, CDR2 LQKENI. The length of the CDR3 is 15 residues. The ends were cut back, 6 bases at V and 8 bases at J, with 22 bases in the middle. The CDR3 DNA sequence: TGTGCCAGCTCTCCGGGACAAACGGAGCTGAGGGGCTACACCTTC. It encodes CASSPGQTELRGYTF. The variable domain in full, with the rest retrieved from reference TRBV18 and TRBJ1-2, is NAGVMQNPRHLVRRRGQEARLRCSPMKGHSHVYWYRQLPEEGLKFMVYLQKENIIDESGMPKERFSAEFPKEGPSILRIQQVVRGDSAAYFCASSPGQTELRGYTFGSGTRLTVV.

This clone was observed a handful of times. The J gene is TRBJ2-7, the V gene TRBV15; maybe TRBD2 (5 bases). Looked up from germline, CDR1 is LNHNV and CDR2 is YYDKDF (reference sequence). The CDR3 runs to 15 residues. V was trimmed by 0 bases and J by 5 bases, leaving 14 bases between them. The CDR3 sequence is CATSRDTGGQHEQYF. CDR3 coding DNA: TGTGCCACCAGCAGAGATACGGGCGGGCAGCACGAGCAGTACTTC.

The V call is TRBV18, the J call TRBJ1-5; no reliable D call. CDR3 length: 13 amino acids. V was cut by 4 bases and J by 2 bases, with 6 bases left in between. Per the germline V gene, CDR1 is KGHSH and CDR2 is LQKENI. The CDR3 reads CASSLLRNQPQHF. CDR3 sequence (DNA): TGTGCCAGCTCACTCCTGCGCAATCAGCCCCAGCATTTT.

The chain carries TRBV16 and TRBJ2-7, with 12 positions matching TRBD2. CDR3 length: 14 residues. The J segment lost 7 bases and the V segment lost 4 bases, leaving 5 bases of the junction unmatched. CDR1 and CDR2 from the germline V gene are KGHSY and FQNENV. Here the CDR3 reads CASSRLAGAGEQYF. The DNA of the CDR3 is TGTGCCAGCAGCCGACTAGCGGGAGCGGGTGAGCAGTACTTC.